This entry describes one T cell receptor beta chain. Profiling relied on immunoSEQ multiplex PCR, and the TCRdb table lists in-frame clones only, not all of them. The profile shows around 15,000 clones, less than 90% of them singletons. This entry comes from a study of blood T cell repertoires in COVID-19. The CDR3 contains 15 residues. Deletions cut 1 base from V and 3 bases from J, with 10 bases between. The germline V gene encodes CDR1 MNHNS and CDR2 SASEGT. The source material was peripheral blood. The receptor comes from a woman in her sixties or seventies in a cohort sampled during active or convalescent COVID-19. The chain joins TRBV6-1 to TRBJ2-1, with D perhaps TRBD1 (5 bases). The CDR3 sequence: CASSEVGVRYNEQFF. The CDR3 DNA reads TGTGCCAGCAGTGAAGTAGGGGTACGCTACAATGAGCAGTTCTTC.